This T cell receptor beta chain was observed in a study of blood T cell repertoires in COVID-19. Study details: The United States, Italy and Spain were the sources of the acute and convalescent COVID-19 samples.

The CDR3 is made up of 16 amino acids. Germline CDR1 MGHRA, CDR2 YSYEKL. V lost 2 bases and J 4 bases, leaving 17 bases between the germline ends. In the study's own analysis: Amplified reference gene primers provided the basis for estimating nucleated cell counts. Generated by immunoSEQ multiplex PCR, the TCRdb table keeps only in-frame clones and is missing some. Clone size and V and J calls were adopted from that table, with D and trimming inferred from the DNA. The table records hundreds of thousands of clones, 80% to 90% of them present only once. The specimen was peripheral blood. The clonotype comes from a young man with COVID-19, enrolled during active disease. V and J are TRBV4-1 and TRBJ1-2; D gene uncertain. CDR3 in DNA: TGCGCCAGCAGCCAACCGCACGGGAGAGGTCGCTATGGCTACACCTTC. Translation gives CASSQPHGRGRYGYTF.